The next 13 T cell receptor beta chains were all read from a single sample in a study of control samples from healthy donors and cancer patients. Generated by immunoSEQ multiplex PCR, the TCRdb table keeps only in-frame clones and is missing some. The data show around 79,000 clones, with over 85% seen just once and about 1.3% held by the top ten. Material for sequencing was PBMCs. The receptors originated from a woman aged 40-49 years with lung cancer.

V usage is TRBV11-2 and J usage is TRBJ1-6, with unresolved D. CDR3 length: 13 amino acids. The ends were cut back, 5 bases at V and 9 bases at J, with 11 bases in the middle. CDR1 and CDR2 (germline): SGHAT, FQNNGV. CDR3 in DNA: TGTGCCAGCAGCCCAAAAGTTGGTTCACCCCTCCACTTT. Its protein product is CASSPKVGSPLHF.

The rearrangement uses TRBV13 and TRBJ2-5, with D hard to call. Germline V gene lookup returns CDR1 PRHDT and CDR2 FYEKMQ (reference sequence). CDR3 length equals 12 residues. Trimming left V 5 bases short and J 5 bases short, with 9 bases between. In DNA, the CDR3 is TGTGCCAGCAGCCCGGGCGATGAGACCCAGTACTTC. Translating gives CASSPGDETQYF.

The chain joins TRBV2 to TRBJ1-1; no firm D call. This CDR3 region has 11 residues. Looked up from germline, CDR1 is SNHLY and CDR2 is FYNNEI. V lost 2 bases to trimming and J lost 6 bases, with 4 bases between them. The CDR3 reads CASSEYAEAFF. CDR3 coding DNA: TGTGCCAGCAGTGAATACGCTGAAGCTTTCTTT.

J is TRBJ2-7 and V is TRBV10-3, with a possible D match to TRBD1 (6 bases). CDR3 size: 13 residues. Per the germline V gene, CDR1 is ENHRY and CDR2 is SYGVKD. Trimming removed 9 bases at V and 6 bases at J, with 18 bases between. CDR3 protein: CAIAAQSGVEQYF. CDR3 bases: TGTGCCATTGCGGCGCAGTCAGGGGTCGAGCAGTACTTC.

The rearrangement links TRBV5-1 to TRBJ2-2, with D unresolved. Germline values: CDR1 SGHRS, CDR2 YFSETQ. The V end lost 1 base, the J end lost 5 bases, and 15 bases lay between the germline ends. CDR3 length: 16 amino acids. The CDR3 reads CASSLLGGARTGELFF. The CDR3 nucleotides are TGCGCCAGCAGCTTGTTAGGCGGAGCTCGGACCGGGGAGCTGTTTTTT.

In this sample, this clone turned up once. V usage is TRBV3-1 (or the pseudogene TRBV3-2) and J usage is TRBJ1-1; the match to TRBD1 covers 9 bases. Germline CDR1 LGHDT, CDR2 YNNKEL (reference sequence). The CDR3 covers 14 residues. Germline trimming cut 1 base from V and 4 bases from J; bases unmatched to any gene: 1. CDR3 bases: TGTGCCAGCAGCCAAGGGACAGGGGCCACTGAAGCTTTCTTT. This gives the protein CASSQGTGATEAFF.

The CDR3 bases are TGTGCCAGCAGTTACTTAGCTAATCAGCCCCAGCATTTT. Its protein product is CASSYLANQPQHF. The chain joins TRBV6-2 or TRBV6-3 to TRBJ1-5, with no clear D. Looked up from germline, CDR1 is MNHEY and CDR2 is SVGEGT. Trimming removed 1 base from V and 4 bases from J, with 5 bases in between. The CDR3 runs to 13 residues.

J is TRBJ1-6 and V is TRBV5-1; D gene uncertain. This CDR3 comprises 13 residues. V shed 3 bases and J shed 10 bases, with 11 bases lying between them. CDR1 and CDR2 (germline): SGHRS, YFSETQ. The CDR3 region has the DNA TGCGCCAGCAGCTGGGCTGCAGAGTCACCCCTCCACTTT. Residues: CASSWAAESPLHF.

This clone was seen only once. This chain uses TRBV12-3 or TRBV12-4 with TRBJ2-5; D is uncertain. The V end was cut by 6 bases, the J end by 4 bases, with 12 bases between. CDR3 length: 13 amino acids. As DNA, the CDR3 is TGTGCCAGCAGCCACCAGGTCCGAGAGACCCAGTACTTC. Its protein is CASSHQVRETQYF.

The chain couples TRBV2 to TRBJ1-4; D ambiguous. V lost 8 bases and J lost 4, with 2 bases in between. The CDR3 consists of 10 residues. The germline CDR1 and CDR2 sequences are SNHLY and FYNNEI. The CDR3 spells CASLNEKLFF. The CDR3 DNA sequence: TGTGCCAGCCTTAATGAAAAACTGTTTTTT.

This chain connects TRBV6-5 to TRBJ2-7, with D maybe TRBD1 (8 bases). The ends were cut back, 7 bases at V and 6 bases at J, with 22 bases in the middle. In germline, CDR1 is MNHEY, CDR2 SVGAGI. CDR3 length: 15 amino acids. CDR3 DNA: TGTGCCAGCAACCCTAACAGGGGGGGCCCTCTCGAGCAGTACTTC. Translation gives CASNPNRGGPLEQYF.

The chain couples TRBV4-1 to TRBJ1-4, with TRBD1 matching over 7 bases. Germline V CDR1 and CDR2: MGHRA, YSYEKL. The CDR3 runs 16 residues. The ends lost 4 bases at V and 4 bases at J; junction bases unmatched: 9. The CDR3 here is CASSPHQGGSNEKLFF. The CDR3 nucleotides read TGCGCCAGCAGCCCTCACCAGGGGGGGAGTAATGAAAAACTGTTTTTT.

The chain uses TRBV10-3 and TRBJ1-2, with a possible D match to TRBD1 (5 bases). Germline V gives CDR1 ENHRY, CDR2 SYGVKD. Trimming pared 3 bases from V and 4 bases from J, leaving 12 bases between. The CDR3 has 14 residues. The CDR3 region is CAISEDTGIYGYTF. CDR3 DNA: TGTGCCATCAGTGAAGATACAGGAATCTATGGCTACACCTTC.